The sequence of this T cell receptor beta chain was determined in a study of T cell changes during pregnancy in multiple sclerosis. The method was immunoSEQ multiplex PCR; TCRdb's version includes in-frame clones alone and lacks a portion of them. The sample has 30,000 to 40,000 clones; 90% are singletons. The germline CDR1 and CDR2 sequences are SQVTM and ANQGSEA. CDR3 length equals 13 residues. J gave up 5 bases and V 6 bases, and 7 bases lay outside the gene matches. The receptor was isolated from a female donor with multiple sclerosis, enrolled in a pregnancy study. The chain carries TRBV29-1 and TRBJ2-3; 8 nucleotides line up with TRBD2. The sample consisted of CD4+ T cells from peripheral blood mononuclear cells, taken in the second trimester of pregnancy. The CDR3 DNA reads TGCAGCGTAGCGGGAGCCCTTATAGATACGCAGTATTTT. Encoded protein: CSVAGALIDTQYF.